These 3 T cell receptor beta chains were sequenced from one sample in a study of post-analysis software for immune sequencing data. What these receptors recognize is not known. The study, taken as a whole, reports: Comparison of patients with controls showed a handful of TRBV segments more frequent in patients, TRBV5-6, TRBV5-1 and TRBV20-1 among them.

cDNA libraries of TCR beta carried unique molecular identifiers. TCRdb passed the PCR reads through MiXCR, listing each CDR3 protein once. The sample holds approximately 730,000 distinct CDR3 sequences, roughly 46% seen once. Sequenced material: blood. The source is a girl between 10 and 17 years old with multiple sclerosis.

The table lists this clonotype with many counts. The V gene is TRBV12-3 or TRBV12-4, the J gene TRBJ2-7, with no clear D. V was shortened by 1 base and J by 3 bases, with 7 bases between the two germline ends. This CDR3 has 13 residues. The CDR3 DNA reads as TGTGCCAGCAGTTTAGGCCTGGGCTACGAGCAGTACTTC. It specifies CASSLGLGYEQYF.

This clonotype has only a few counts. The rearrangement links TRBV11-2 to TRBJ2-3; the match to TRBD2 covers 14 bases. After removal of 3 bases from V and 3 bases from J, the junction contained 8 bases not matched to a gene. CDR1 is SGHAT, CDR2 FQNNGV, per germline. The CDR3 is made up of 18 amino acids. The CDR3 reads CASSFPGLAGAWTDTQYF. The CDR3 coding sequence is TGTGCCAGCAGCTTCCCGGGACTAGCGGGAGCTTGGACAGATACGCAGTATTTT.

The chain couples TRBV6-4 to TRBJ2-1; 7 bases are shared with TRBD1. Germline V lookup: CDR1 MRHNA, CDR2 SNTAGT. Unmatched junction bases numbered 10, after V lost 0 bases and J lost 8 bases. There are 16 residues in the CDR3. The CDR3 reads CASSDSRGRGKDEQFF. CDR3 sequence (DNA): TGTGCCAGCAGTGACTCTAGGGGCAGGGGGAAGGATGAGCAGTTCTTC.